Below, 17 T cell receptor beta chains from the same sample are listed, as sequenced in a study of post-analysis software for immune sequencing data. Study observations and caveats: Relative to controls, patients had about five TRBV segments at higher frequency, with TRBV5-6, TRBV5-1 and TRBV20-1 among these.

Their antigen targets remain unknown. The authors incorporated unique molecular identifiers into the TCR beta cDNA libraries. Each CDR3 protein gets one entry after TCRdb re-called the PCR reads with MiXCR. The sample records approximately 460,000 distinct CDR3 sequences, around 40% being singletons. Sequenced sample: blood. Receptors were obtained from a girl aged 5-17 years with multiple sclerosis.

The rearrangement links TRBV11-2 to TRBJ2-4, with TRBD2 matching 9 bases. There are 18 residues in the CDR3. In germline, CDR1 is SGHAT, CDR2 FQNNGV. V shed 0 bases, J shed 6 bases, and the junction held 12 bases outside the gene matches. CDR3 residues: CASSLDSRSGRGRNIQYF. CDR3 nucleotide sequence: TGTGCCAGCAGCTTAGATTCCCGTAGCGGGAGAGGGAGAAACATTCAGTACTTC.

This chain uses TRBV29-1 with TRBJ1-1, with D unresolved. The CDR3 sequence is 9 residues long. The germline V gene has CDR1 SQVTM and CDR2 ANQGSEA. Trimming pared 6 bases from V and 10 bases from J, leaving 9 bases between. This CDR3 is CSVVYRAFF. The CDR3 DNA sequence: TGCAGCGTGGTTTATAGAGCTTTCTTT.

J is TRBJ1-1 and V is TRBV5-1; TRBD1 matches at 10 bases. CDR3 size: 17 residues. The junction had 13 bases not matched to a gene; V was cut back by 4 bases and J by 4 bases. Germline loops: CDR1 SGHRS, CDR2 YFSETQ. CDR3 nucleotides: TGCGCCAGCAGCCGTATACCCGGACAGGGGGAGGCCACTGAAGCTTTCTTT. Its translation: CASSRIPGQGEATEAFF.

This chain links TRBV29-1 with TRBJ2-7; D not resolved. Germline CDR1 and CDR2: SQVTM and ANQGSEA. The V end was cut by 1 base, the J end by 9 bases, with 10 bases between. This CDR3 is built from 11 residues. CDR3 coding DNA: TGCAGCGTTGAAGTTAGGGCCGGGCAGTACTTC. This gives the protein CSVEVRAGQYF.

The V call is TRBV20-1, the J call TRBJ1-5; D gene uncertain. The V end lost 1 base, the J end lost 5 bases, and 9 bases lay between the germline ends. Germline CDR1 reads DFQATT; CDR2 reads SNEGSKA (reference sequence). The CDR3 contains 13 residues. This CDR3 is CSARGGHDQPQHF. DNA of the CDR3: TGCAGTGCTAGAGGTGGGCACGATCAGCCCCAGCATTTT.

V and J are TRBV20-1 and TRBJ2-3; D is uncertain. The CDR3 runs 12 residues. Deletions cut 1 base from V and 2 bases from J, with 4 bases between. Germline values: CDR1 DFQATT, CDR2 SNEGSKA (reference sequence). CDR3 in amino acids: CSARGTTDTQYF. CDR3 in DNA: TGCAGTGCTAGAGGTACCACAGATACGCAGTATTTT.

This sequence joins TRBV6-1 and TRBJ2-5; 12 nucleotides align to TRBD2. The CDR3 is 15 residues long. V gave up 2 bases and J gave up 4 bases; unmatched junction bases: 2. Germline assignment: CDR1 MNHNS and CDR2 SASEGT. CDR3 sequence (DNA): TGTGCCAGCAGTGAACTAGCGGGAGGGCCAGAGACCCAGTACTTC. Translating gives CASSELAGGPETQYF.

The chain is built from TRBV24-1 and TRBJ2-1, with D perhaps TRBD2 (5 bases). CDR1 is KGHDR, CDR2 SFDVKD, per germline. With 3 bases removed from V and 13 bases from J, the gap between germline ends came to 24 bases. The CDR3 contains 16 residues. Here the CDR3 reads CATSDRNKGLVMEQFF. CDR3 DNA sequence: TGTGCCACCAGTGATCGCAATAAAGGACTCGTAATGGAACAGTTCTTC.

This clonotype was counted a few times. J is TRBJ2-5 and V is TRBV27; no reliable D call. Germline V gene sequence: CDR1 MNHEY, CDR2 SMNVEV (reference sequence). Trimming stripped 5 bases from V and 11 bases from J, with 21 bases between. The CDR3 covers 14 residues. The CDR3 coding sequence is TGTGCCAGCAGTGTACCACCCAATGTGGATGAGCAGTACTTC. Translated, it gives CASSVPPNVDEQYF.

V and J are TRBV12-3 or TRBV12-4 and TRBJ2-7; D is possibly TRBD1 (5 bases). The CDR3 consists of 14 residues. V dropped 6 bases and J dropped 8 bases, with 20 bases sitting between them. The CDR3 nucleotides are TGTGCCAGCAGCCACAAAAGGGGTCCAGGGAAGCAGTACTTC. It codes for CASSHKRGPGKQYF.

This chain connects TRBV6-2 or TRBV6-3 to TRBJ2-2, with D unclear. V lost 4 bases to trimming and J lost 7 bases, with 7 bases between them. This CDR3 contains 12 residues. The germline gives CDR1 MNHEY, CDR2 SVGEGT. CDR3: CASSSTVGELFF. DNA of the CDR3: TGTGCCAGCAGTTCGACTGTCGGGGAGCTGTTTTTT.

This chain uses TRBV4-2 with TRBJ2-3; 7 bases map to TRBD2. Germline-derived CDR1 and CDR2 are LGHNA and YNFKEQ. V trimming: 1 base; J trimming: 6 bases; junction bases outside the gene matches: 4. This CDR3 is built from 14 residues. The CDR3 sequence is CASSQGLASDTQYF. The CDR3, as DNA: TGTGCCAGCAGCCAAGGACTAGCTTCGGATACGCAGTATTTT.

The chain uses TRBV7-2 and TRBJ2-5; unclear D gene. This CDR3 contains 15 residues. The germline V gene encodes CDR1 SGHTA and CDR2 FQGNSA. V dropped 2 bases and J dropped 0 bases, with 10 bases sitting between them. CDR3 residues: CASSLLLMYQETQYF. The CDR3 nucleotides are TGTGCCAGCAGCTTATTACTGATGTACCAAGAGACCCAGTACTTC.

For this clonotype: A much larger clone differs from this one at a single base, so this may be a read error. CDR3 residues: CASSDGTWGGYTF. The CDR3 coding sequence is TGTGCCAGCAGCGACGGGACGTGGGGCGGCTACACCTTC. V usage is TRBV2 and J usage is TRBJ1-2; D is perhaps TRBD1 (5 bases). CDR3 length: 13 amino acids. Germline V gene data show CDR1 as SNHLY and CDR2 as FYNNEI. V was pared by 6 bases and J by 8 bases, with 16 bases between. The entire variable domain, with the rest obtained from reference TRBV2 and TRBJ1-2, is as follows: EPEVTQTPSHQVTQMGQEVILRCVPISNHLYFYWYRQILGQKVEFLVSFYNNEISEKSEIFDDQFSVERPDGSNFTLKIRSTKLEDSAMYFCASSDGTWGGYTFGSGTRLTVV.

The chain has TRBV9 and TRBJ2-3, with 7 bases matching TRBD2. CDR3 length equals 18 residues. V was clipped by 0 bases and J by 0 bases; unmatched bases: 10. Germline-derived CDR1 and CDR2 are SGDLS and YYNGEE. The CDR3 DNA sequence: TGTGCCAGCAGCGTAGCTCCCCCGGCTAGCGGTAGCACAGATACGCAGTATTTT. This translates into CASSVAPPASGSTDTQYF.

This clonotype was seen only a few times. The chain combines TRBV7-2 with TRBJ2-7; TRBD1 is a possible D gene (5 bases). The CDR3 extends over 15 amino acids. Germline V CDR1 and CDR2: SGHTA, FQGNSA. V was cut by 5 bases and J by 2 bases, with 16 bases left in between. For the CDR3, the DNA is TGTGCCAGCAGCCCCGTTCCCCAGGGCGCCTACGAGCAGTACTTC. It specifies CASSPVPQGAYEQYF.

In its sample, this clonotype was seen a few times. CDR3 DNA sequence: TGTGCCAGCAGATTCGGGACTCCTAGCACAGATACGCAGTATTTT. It encodes CASRFGTPSTDTQYF. The chain is built from TRBV12-3 or TRBV12-4 and TRBJ2-3; tentative D call: TRBD2 (6 bases). Trimming removed 6 bases from V and 0 bases from J, with 13 bases in between. This CDR3 comprises 15 residues.